These 22 T cell receptor beta chains were sequenced from one sample in a study of memory CD4+ T cells and cytomegalovirus serostatus. The sort gate was single viable CD3+CD4+CD8-CD45RO+ cells for memory CD4+ T cells. Clones were read by immunoSEQ multiplex PCR, and TCRdb kept only the in-frame ones, dropping some. The table records about 82,000 clones, around 80% of them present only once. Material: memory CD4+ T cells from blood. The receptors stem from an adult in good health and CMV-seronegative.

V is TRBV4-2 and J is TRBJ2-5; D gene ambiguous. There are 16 residues in the CDR3. Trimming left V 4 bases short and J 2 bases short, with 17 bases between. Germline CDR1 reads LGHNA; CDR2 reads YNFKEQ. For the CDR3, the DNA is TGTGCCAGCAGCCCCCGTTTCGGAGAGCGACAAGAGACCCAGTACTTC. This codes for CASSPRFGERQETQYF.

DNA of the CDR3: TGTGCCTGGAGTGTAACCAGGGGATGGGAGCAGTACTTC. This sequence encodes CAWSVTRGWEQYF. This rearrangement joins TRBV30 to TRBJ2-7; a weak D match, TRBD1 (6 bases). The germline V gene encodes CDR1 GTSNPN and CDR2 SVGIG (reference sequence). This CDR3 spans 13 amino acids. V lost 0 bases to trimming and J lost 7 bases, with 13 bases between them.

The chain employs TRBV7-2 and TRBJ2-3, with TRBD2 matching 7 bases. Germline V lookup: CDR1 SGHTA, CDR2 FQGNSA. V dropped 8 bases and J dropped 4; count of bases not matched to a gene: 15. This CDR3 comprises 16 residues. The CDR3 protein is CASAPGGLRGSDTQYF. In DNA, the CDR3 is TGTGCCAGCGCTCCGGGGGGTCTTAGAGGGTCAGATACGCAGTATTTT.

This chain links TRBV18 with TRBJ2-7; TRBD1 is a possible D gene (5 bases). The germline gives CDR1 KGHSH, CDR2 LQKENI. V was trimmed by 4 bases and J by 1 base, leaving 11 bases between them. The CDR3 length is 14 residues. CDR3 DNA sequence: TGTGCCAGCTCACGAAGTGACAGTTCCTACGAGCAGTACTTC. Its translation: CASSRSDSSYEQYF.

This chain connects TRBV6-5 to TRBJ1-6; no reliable D call. Germline V lookup: CDR1 MNHEY, CDR2 SVGAGI. The CDR3 length is 14 residues. The V gene lost 4 bases and the J gene lost 7 bases, with 11 bases spanning the gap. The CDR3 reads CASSSRARNSPLHF. CDR3 sequence (DNA): TGTGCCAGCAGTTCCCGGGCAAGGAATTCACCCCTCCACTTT.

This chain links TRBV7-2 with TRBJ2-3, with TRBD2 identical over 8 bases. Germline V lookup: CDR1 SGHTA, CDR2 FQGNSA. The CDR3 has 16 residues. With V trimmed by 3 bases and J by 4 bases, 9 bases remained unmatched. The CDR3: CASSFEPGLVADTQYF. The CDR3 DNA is TGTGCCAGCAGCTTCGAACCGGGACTAGTAGCAGATACGCAGTATTTT.

V usage is TRBV19 and J usage is TRBJ1-5; D uncertain. V gave up 0 bases and J gave up 0 bases, with 12 bases separating them. This CDR3 spans 17 amino acids. Germline assignment: CDR1 LNHDA and CDR2 SQIVND (reference sequence). The DNA of the CDR3 is TGTGCCAGTAGTATAGAATTACGGCTATATAGCAATCAGCCCCAGCATTTT. Translation gives CASSIELRLYSNQPQHF. The complete variable domain, with remaining parts taken from reference TRBV19 and TRBJ1-5, reads DGGITQSPKYLFRKEGQNVTLSCEQNLNHDAMYWYRQDPGQGLRLIYYSQIVNDFQKGDIAEGYSVSREKKESFPLTVTSAQKNPTAFYLCASSIELRLYSNQPQHFGDGTRLSIL.

The table lists this clone with a count of one. This chain joins TRBV4-1 and TRBJ1-5; D not resolved. Per germline, CDR1 MGHRA and CDR2 YSYEKL. CDR3 length equals 12 residues. CDR3 sequence reads: CACGYSNQPQHF. The CDR3 bases are TGCGCGTGTGGTTATAGCAATCAGCCCCAGCATTTT.

CDR3 in DNA: TGTGCCACCAGCCACAGGGGGGCTACCACTGAAGCTTTCTTT. As protein: CATSHRGATTEAFF. The gene calls are TRBV15 and TRBJ1-1, with TRBD1 identical over 8 bases. The germline V gene has CDR1 LNHNV and CDR2 YYDKDF (reference sequence). V lost 5 bases, J lost 4 bases, and 6 bases stayed unmatched. The CDR3 covers 14 residues. Using reference TRBV15 and TRBJ1-1 for the parts outside the CDR3, the full variable domain is DAMVIQNPRYQVTQFGKPVTLSCSQTLNHNVMYWYQQKSSQAPKLLFHYYDKDFNNEADTPDNFQSRRPNTSFCFLDIRSPGLGDTAMYLCATSHRGATTEAFFGQGTRLTVV.

The chain employs TRBV30 and TRBJ2-4; unclear D gene. The CDR3 covers 12 residues. Trimming left V 2 bases short and J 1 base short, with 3 bases between. Germline V lookup: CDR1 GTSNPN, CDR2 SVGIG (reference sequence). CDR3 DNA sequence: TGTGCCTGGAGTCCGGCCAAAAACATTCAGTACTTC. Its protein is CAWSPAKNIQYF.

This chain connects TRBV11-2 to TRBJ1-5; D might be TRBD1 (6 bases). CDR3 length equals 14 residues. Trimming cost V 2 bases and J 7 bases, with 12 bases left between them. CDR1 is SGHAT and CDR2 is FQNNGV in the germline V gene. The CDR3, as DNA: TGTGCCAGCAGCTTATCCACAGGGATACAGCCCCAGCATTTT. Protein sequence: CASSLSTGIQPQHF.

The CDR3 region is CASGLALPGPANTEAFF. DNA for the CDR3: TGTGCTAGTGGTTTGGCCTTGCCGGGACCGGCGAACACTGAAGCTTTCTTT. V usage is TRBV12-5 and J usage is TRBJ1-1; maybe TRBD1 (5 bases). CDR1 is LGHNT and CDR2 is FRNRAP in the germline V gene. The length of the CDR3 is 17 residues. V lost 1 base to trimming and J lost 1 base, with 16 bases between them.

The chain combines TRBV6-4 with TRBJ2-2; TRBD2 agrees at 7 bases. Germline lookup yields CDR1 MRHNA and CDR2 SNTAGT. Trimming at V came to 5 bases and at J to 4 bases, leaving 1 base not matched to a gene. This CDR3 region has 13 residues. CDR3 coding DNA: TGTGCCAGCAGTAGCGGGATCACCGGGGAGCTGTTTTTT. Its protein product is CASSSGITGELFF.

The V and J genes are TRBV27 and TRBJ2-3; no definite D call. Germline V gives CDR1 MNHEY, CDR2 SMNVEV (reference sequence). The CDR3 length is 17 residues. Deletions cut 5 bases from V and 1 base from J, with 19 bases between. CDR3 nucleotides: TGTGCCAGCAGTCCTCCCCGACTCTTTTTACGCACAGATACGCAGTATTTT. Protein sequence: CASSPPRLFLRTDTQYF.

This rearrangement joins TRBV20-1 to TRBJ1-2, with D unresolved. The CDR3 consists of 10 residues. Germline lookup yields CDR1 DFQATT and CDR2 SNEGSKA (reference sequence). CDR3 amino acids: CSLVAARLTF. CDR3 in DNA: TGCAGCTTGGTGGCAGCCCGGCTCACCTTC.

The V gene is TRBV18, the J gene TRBJ1-2; 7 bases fit TRBD1. CDR1 is KGHSH and CDR2 is LQKENI in the germline V gene. Losses at the gene ends were 6 bases for V and 5 bases for J; bases not matched to a gene: 6. The CDR3 contains 13 residues. As DNA, the CDR3 is TGTGCCAGCTCGCCCGGGACAGCATATGGCTACACCTTC. It encodes CASSPGTAYGYTF. The entire variable domain, with the rest obtained from reference TRBV18 and TRBJ1-2, is as follows: NAGVMQNPRHLVRRRGQEARLRCSPMKGHSHVYWYRQLPEEGLKFMVYLQKENIIDESGMPKERFSAEFPKEGPSILRIQQVVRGDSAAYFCASSPGTAYGYTFGSGTRLTVV.

The rearrangement links TRBV5-5 to TRBJ1-2; 8 nucleotides align to TRBD1. V shed 0 bases, J shed 8 bases, and the junction held 3 bases outside the gene matches. Germline CDR1 is SGHKS and CDR2 is YYEKEE (reference sequence). The CDR3 has 13 amino acids. As DNA, the CDR3 is TGTGCCAGCAGCTTGGAACAGGGGGGAGGCTACACCTTC. It yields the protein CASSLEQGGGYTF.

The rearrangement joins TRBV11-1 to TRBJ2-3; perhaps TRBD2 as D (6 bases). Trimming shortened V by 8 bases and J by 4 bases, and 19 bases separated the two germline ends. The germline gives CDR1 SGHAT, CDR2 FQDESV (reference sequence). The CDR3 has 15 residues. CDR3 loop: CASGEGEETPDTQYF. CDR3 sequence (DNA): TGTGCCAGCGGTGAAGGGGAGGAGACACCAGATACGCAGTATTTT.

The chain couples TRBV5-4 to TRBJ2-1, with D perhaps TRBD2 (6 bases). CDR1 is SGHNT, CDR2 YYREEE, per germline (reference sequence). This CDR3 is built from 14 residues. V gave up 0 bases and J gave up 10 bases, with 14 bases separating them. CDR3 protein: CASSLAAGQREQFF. For the CDR3, the DNA is TGTGCCAGCAGCTTGGCCGCGGGGCAGCGGGAGCAGTTCTTC.

This clone was observed a single time. The V gene is TRBV5-1, the J gene TRBJ2-7; possibly TRBD1 or TRBD2 for D (5 bases each). The CDR3 sequence is 15 residues long. Germline CDR1 is SGHRS and CDR2 is YFSETQ. Trimming took off 2 bases at V and 0 bases at J, with 12 bases between the two ends. The DNA for the CDR3 is TGCGCCAGCAGCTTACGGGACGGAGGCTCCTACGAGCAGTACTTC. Amino acid sequence: CASSLRDGGSYEQYF.

The chain joins TRBV10-2 to TRBJ2-2; 8 nucleotides line up with TRBD2. Germline assignment: CDR1 WSHSY and CDR2 SAAADI. The CDR3 is 15 amino acids. The V and J ends lost 3 bases and 5 bases, in that order; junction bases with no gene match: 5. The DNA of the CDR3 is TGCGCCAGCAGTGAAGTTGGCGGGGGGACCGGGGAGCTGTTTTTT. Translation gives CASSEVGGGTGELFF.

This chain connects TRBV6-1 to TRBJ1-6; maybe TRBD1 (5 bases). CDR1 and CDR2 from the germline V gene are MNHNS and SASEGT. Trimming took 6 bases from V and 7 from J, leaving 13 bases between them. There are 14 residues in the CDR3. CDR3 protein: CASRVGTSNSPLHF. The CDR3 DNA sequence: TGTGCCAGCAGGGTAGGGACCTCAAATTCACCCCTCCACTTT.